This T cell receptor (beta chain) was captured in a study of cytomegalovirus exposure and HLA in healthy donors. V lost 0 bases to trimming and J lost 2 bases; unmatched junction nucleotides: 9. Germline V gives CDR1 LNHNV, CDR2 YYDKDF (reference sequence). CDR3 length: 17 amino acids. General study results and limits: Later on, an analysis tied approximately 17,000 TCR beta sequences to HLA alleles at 0.05 false discovery rate. Sequencing likely generated an artifact that appeared as a cluster of highly shared sequence variants.

Both 60 Vbeta primers and 13 Jbeta primers went into the PCR. TCRdb's copy holds only in-frame clones and misses some; the assay was immunoSEQ multiplex PCR. The sample has roughly 200,000 clones, roughly three quarters seen once; the top ten hold about 1.7%. This clone was counted once. Its cognate antigen is unknown. This clonotype was obtained from a man between 50 and 59 years old in good health and CMV-seronegative. This chain joins TRBV15 and TRBJ2-7, with TRBD2 matching over 8 bases. The sequenced material came from PBMCs. The CDR3 spells CATSRDGRREVPYEQYF. CDR3 nucleotides: TGTGCCACCAGCAGAGATGGGAGGCGGGAGGTCCCCTACGAGCAGTACTTC.